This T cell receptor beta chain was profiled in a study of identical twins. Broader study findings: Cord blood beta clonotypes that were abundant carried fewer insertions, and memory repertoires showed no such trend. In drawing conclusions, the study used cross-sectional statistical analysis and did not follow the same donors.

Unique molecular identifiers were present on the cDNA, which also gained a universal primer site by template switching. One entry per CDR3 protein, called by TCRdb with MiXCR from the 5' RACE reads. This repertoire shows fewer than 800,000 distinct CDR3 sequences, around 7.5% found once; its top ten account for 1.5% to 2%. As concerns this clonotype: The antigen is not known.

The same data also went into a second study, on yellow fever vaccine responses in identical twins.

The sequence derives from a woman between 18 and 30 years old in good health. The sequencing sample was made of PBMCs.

CDR3 residues: CASTLGGLAGLLRSYNEQFF. The CDR3 DNA reads TGTGCCAGCACCCTCGGTGGGCTAGCGGGACTCCTTCGCTCCTACAATGAGCAGTTCTTC. The V call is TRBV28, the J call TRBJ2-1; 9 nucleotides agree with TRBD2. This CDR3 comprises 20 residues. Germline CDR1 and CDR2: MDHEN and SYDVKM. With V trimmed by 7 bases and J by 0 bases, 19 bases remained unmatched.